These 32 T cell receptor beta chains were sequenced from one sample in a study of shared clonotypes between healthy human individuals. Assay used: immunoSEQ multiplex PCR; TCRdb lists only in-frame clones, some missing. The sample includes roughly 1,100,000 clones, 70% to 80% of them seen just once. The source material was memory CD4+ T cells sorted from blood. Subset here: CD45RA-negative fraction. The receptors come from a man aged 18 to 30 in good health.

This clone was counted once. The CDR3 reads CASSLGGLAGSEQYF. The DNA of the CDR3 is TGCGCCAGCAGCCTCGGGGGACTAGCGGGATCCGAGCAGTACTTC. V usage is TRBV4-1 and J usage is TRBJ2-7; 13 bases agree with TRBD2. CDR3 length: 15 residues. Germline V gene sequence: CDR1 MGHRA, CDR2 YSYEKL. After removal of 4 bases from V and 6 bases from J, the junction contained 6 bases not matched to a gene.

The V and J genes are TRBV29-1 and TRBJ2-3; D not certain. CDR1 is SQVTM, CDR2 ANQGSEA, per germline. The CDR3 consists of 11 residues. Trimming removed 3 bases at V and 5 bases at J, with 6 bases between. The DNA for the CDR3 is TGCAGCGTTGAGAGCCGAGATACGCAGTATTTT. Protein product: CSVESRDTQYF.

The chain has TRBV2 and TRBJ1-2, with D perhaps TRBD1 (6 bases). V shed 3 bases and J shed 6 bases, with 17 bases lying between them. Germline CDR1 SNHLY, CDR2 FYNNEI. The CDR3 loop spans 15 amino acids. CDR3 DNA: TGTGCCAGCAGTGAGAGGGGGGCCCCAGGAGATGGCTACACCTTC. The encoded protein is CASSERGAPGDGYTF.

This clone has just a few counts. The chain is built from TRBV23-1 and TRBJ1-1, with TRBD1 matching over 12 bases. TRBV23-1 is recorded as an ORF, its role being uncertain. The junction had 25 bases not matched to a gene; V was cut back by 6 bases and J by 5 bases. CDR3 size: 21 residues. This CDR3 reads CASSPFLLRPGQGAGCTEAFF. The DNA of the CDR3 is TGCGCCAGCAGCCCATTCCTCTTAAGACCGGGACAGGGGGCGGGATGTACTGAAGCTTTCTTT.

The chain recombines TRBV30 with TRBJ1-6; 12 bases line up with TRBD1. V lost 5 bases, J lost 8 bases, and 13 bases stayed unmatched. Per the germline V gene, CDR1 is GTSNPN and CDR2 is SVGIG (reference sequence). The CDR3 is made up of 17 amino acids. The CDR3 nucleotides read TGTGCCTGGGGTAGGACCGGGACAGGGGGCCGACATTCACCCCTCCACTTT. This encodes CAWGRTGTGGRHSPLHF.

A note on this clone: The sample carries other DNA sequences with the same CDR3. CDR3 in amino acids: CASRPSGGNQPQHF. Here the CDR3 DNA reads TGTGCCAGCAGGCCTTCAGGGGGGAATCAGCCCCAGCATTTT. The V call is TRBV6-1, the J call TRBJ1-5; 7 nucleotides line up with TRBD1. Looked up from germline, CDR1 is MNHNS and CDR2 is SASEGT. The CDR3 spans 14 residues. After removal of 6 bases from V and 4 bases from J, the junction contained 6 bases not matched to a gene.

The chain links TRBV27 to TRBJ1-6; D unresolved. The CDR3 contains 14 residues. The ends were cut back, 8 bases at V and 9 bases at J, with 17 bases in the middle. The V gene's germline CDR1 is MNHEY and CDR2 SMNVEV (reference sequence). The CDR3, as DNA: TGTGCCAGCGCTTCAGCGGGCTTCGGTTCACCCCTCCACTTT. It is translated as CASASAGFGSPLHF.

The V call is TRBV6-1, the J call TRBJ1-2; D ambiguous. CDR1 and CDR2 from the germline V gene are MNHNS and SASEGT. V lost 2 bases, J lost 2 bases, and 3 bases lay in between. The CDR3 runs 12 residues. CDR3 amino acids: CASSENNYGYTF. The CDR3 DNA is TGTGCCAGCAGTGAAAACAACTATGGCTACACCTTC.

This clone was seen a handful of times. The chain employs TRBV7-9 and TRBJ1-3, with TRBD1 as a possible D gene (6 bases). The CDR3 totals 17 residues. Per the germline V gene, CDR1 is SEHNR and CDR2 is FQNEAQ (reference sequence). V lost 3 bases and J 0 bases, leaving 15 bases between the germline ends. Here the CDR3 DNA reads TGTGCCAGCAGCTTGTTGTTAGGGGGGAGCTCTGGAAACACCATATATTTT. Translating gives CASSLLLGGSSGNTIYF. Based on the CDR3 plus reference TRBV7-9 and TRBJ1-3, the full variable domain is DTGVSQNPRHKITKRGQNVTFRCDPISEHNRLYWYRQTLGQGPEFLTYFQNEAQLEKSRLLSDRFSAERPKGSFSTLEIQRTEQGDSAMYLCASSLLLGGSSGNTIYFGEGSWLTVV.

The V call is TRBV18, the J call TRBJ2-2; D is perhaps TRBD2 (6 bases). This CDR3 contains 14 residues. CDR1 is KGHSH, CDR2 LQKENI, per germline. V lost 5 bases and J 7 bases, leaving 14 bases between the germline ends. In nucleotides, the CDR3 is TGTGCCAGCTCATCCGGCGGGGAAATCGGGGAGCTGTTTTTT. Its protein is CASSSGGEIGELFF.

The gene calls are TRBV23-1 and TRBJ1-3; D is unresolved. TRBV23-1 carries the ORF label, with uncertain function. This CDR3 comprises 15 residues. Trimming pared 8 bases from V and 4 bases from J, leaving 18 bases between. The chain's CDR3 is CASGHTEENGNTIYF. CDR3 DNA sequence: TGCGCCAGCGGGCATACAGAAGAAAACGGAAACACCATATATTTT.

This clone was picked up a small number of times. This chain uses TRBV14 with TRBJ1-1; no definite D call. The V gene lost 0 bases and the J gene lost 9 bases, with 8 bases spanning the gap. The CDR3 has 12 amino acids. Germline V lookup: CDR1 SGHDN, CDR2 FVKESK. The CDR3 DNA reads TGTGCCAGCAGCCAAGATCGTCTTCAAGCTTTCTTT. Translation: CASSQDRLQAFF.

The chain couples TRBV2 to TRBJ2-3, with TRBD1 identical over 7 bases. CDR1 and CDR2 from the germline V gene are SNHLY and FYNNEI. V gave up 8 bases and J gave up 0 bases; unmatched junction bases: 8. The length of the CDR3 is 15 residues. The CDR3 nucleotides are TGTGCCAGCGAGGACCAGACAGGGAGCACAGATACGCAGTATTTT. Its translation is CASEDQTGSTDTQYF.

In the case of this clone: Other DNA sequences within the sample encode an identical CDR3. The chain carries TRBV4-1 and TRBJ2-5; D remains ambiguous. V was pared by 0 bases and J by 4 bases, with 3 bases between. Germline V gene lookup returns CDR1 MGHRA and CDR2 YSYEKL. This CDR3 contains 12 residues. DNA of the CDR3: TGCGCCAGCAGCCAAGATACAGAGACCCAGTACTTC. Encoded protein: CASSQDTETQYF.

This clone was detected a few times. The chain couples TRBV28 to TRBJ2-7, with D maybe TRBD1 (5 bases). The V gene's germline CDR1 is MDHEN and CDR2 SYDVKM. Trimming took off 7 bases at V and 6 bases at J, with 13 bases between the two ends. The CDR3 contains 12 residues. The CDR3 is CASKTRASEQYF. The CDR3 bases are TGTGCCAGCAAAACCAGGGCATCCGAGCAGTACTTC.

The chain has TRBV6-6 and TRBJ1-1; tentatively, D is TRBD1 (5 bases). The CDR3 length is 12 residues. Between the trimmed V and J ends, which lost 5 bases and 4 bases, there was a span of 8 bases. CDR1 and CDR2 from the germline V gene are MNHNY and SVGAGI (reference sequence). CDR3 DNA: TGTGCCAGCAGTCACCAGGGCACTGAAGCTTTCTTT. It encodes CASSHQGTEAFF.

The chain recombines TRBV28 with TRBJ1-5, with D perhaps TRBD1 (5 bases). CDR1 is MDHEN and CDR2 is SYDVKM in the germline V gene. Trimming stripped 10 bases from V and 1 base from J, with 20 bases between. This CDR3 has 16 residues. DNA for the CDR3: TGTGCCACGACCGGGACGGCCCTTTCCAGCAATCAGCCCCAGCATTTT. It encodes CATTGTALSSNQPQHF. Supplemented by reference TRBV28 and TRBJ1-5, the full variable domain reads DVKVTQSSRYLVKRTGEKVFLECVQDMDHENMFWYRQDPGLGLRLIYFSYDVKMKEKGDIPEGYSVSREKKERFSLILESASTNQTSMYLCATTGTALSSNQPQHFGDGTRLSIL.

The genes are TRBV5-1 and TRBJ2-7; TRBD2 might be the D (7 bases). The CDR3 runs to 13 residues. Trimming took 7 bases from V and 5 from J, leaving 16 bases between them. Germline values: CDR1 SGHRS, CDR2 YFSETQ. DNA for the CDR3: TGCGCCAGCCCCAGAACGGGGGGCGACGAGCAGTACTTC. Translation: CASPRTGGDEQYF.

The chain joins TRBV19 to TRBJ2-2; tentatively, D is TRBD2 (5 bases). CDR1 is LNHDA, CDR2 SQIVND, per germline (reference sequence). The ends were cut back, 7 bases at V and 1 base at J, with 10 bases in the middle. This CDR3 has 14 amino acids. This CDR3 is CASNPGLNTGELFF. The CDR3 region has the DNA TGTGCCAGTAACCCGGGGTTGAACACCGGGGAGCTGTTTTTT.

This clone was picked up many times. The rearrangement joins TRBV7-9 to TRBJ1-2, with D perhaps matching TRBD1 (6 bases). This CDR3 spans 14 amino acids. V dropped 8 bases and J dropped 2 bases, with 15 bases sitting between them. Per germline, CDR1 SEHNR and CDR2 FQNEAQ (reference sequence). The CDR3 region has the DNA TGTGCCAGCGGCACCCCAACAGGGAACTATGGCTACACCTTC. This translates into CASGTPTGNYGYTF.

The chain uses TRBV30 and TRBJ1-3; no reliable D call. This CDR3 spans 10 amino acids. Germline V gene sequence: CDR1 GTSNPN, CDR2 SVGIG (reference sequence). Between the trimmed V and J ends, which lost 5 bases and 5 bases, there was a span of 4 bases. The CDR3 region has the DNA TGTGCCTGGCATCGAAACACCATATATTTT. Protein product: CAWHRNTIYF.

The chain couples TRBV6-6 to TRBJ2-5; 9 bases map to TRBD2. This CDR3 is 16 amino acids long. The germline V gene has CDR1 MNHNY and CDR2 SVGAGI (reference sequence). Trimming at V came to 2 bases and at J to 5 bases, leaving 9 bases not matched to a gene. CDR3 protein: CASSYPSGGRRETQYF. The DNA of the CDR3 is TGTGCCAGCAGTTACCCCAGCGGGGGGCGAAGGGAGACCCAGTACTTC.

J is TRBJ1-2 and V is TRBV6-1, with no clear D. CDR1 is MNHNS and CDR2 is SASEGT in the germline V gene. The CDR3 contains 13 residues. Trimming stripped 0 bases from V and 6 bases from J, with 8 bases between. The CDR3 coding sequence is TGTGCCAGCAGTGAAGCCCGACGAGATGGCTACACCTTC. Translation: CASSEARRDGYTF.

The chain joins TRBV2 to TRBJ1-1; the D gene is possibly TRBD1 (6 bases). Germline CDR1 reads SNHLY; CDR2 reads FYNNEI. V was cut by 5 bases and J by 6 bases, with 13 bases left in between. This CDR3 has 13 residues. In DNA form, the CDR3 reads TGTGCCAGCAGTTTCCAGGGGATCGCTGAAGCTTTCTTT. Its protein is CASSFQGIAEAFF.

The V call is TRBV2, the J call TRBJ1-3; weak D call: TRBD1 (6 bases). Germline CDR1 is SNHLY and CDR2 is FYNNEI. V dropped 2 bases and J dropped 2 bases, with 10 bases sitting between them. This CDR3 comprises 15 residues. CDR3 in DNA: TGTGCCAGCAGTGAAACGGGGGGGCCTGGAAACACCATATATTTT. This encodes CASSETGGPGNTIYF.

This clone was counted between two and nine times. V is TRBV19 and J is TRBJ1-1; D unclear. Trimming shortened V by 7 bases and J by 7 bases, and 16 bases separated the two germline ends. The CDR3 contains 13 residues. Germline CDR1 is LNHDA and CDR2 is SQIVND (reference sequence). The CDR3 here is CASISTTAHEAFF. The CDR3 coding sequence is TGTGCCAGTATCTCGACGACGGCCCATGAAGCTTTCTTT.

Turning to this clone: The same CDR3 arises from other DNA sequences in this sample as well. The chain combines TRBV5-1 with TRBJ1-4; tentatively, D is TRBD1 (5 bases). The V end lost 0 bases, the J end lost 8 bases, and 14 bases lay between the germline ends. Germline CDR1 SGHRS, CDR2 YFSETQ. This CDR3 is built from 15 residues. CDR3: CASSLDTGTGEKLFF. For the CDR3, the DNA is TGCGCCAGCAGCTTGGATACAGGAACGGGCGAAAAACTGTTTTTT.

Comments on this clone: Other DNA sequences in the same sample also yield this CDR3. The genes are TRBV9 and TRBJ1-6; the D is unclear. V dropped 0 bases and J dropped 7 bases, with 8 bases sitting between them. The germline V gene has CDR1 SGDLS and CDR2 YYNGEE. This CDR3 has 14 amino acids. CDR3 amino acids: CASSVADGNSPLHF. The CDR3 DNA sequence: TGTGCCAGCAGCGTAGCCGACGGGAATTCACCCCTCCACTTT. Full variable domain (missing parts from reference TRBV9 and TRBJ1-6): DSGVTQTPKHLITATGQRVTLRCSPRSGDLSVYWYQQSLDQGLQFLIQYYNGEERAKGNILERFSAQQFPDLHSELNLSSLELGDSALYFCASSVADGNSPLHFGNGTRLTVT.

The CDR3 region has the DNA TGTGCCAGCAGCTTGCGTCCGGGACAGGGGACGTACGAGCAGTACTTC. Translating gives CASSLRPGQGTYEQYF. The chain uses TRBV5-4 and TRBJ2-7; 10 positions match TRBD1. Looked up from germline, CDR1 is SGHNT and CDR2 is YYREEE (reference sequence). The trim removed 1 base at V and 4 bases at J, leaving 8 bases unmatched. The CDR3 is made up of 16 amino acids.

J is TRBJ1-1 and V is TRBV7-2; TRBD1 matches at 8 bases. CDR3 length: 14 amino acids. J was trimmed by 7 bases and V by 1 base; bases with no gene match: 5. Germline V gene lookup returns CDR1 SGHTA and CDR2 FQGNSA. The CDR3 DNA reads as TGTGCCAGCAGCTTAGACAGGGGGAAGGGTGAAGCTTTCTTT. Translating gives CASSLDRGKGEAFF.

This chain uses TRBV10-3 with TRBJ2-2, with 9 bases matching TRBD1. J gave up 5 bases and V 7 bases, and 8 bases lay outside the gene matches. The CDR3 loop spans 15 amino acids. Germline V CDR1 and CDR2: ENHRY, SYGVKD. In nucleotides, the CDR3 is TGTGCCATCACTCCCGAGACAGGGGGGACCGGGGAGCTGTTTTTT. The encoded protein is CAITPETGGTGELFF.

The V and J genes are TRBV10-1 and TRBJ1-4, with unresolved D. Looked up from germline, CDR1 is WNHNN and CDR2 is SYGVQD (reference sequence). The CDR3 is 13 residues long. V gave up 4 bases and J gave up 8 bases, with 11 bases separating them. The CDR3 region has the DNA TGCGCCAGCAGTGCTGGTAGGGCGGAAAAACTGTTTTTT. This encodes CASSAGRAEKLFF.